This is a list of T cell receptor beta chains from one sample in a study of CD8 T cells in ankylosing spondylitis. TCRdb reprocessed the 5' RACE reads with MiXCR, giving one entry per CDR3 protein. Here the sample spans under 250,000 distinct CDR3 sequences, approximately 24% being singletons. The sample consisted of blood, either unsorted or a sorted T cell fraction (not recorded which). All receptors derive from a male donor with ankylosing spondylitis or in good health (not recorded which). CDR3s include the opening cysteine and the closing phenylalanine or tryptophan. D genes are given only for firm matches. Only part of the rows carry a size: once, few, many, or a class if the clone is expanded.

d_call: NA; v_call: TRBV5-1; j_call: TRBJ2-5; clone_size: many; cdr3_aa: CASSLPGAGGQYF; cdr3_nt: TGCGCCAGCAGCTTGCCCGGAGCGGGTGGCCAGTACTTC
d_call: NA; v_call: TRBV7-9; j_call: TRBJ1-1; clone_size: NA; cdr3_aa: CASSLDRPRIGTEAFF; cdr3_nt: TGTGCCAGCAGCTTAGACAGACCGAGGATCGGAACTGAAGCTTTCTTT
d_call: NA; v_call: TRBV6-5; j_call: TRBJ1-6; clone_size: many; cdr3_aa: CASSAGGTLHF; cdr3_nt: TGTGCCAGCAGTGCGGGCGGCACCCTCCACTTT
d_call: TRBD1; v_call: TRBV12-3/TRBV12-4; j_call: TRBJ1-5; clone_size: few; cdr3_aa: CASSFQGAKQPQHF; cdr3_nt: TGTGCCAGCAGTTTTCAGGGGGCGAAACAGCCCCAGCATTTT
d_call: TRBD1; v_call: TRBV7-9; j_call: TRBJ1-5; clone_size: many; cdr3_aa: CASSSGQGQQPQHF; cdr3_nt: TGTGCCAGCAGCTCAGGACAGGGGCAACAGCCCCAGCATTTT
d_call: TRBD2; v_call: TRBV5-1; j_call: TRBJ2-3; clone_size: many; cdr3_aa: CASSTGPGGTQYF; cdr3_nt: TGCGCCAGCAGCACAGGACCGGGAGGTACGCAGTATTTT
d_call: NA; v_call: TRBV5-6; j_call: TRBJ2-1; clone_size: many; cdr3_aa: CASSRPRRNEQFF; cdr3_nt: TGTGCCAGCAGCCGCCCGAGGCGCAATGAGCAGTTCTTC
d_call: NA; v_call: TRBV20-1; j_call: TRBJ1-6; clone_size: many; cdr3_aa: CSAPRGNNSPLHF; cdr3_nt: TGCAGTGCCCCAAGAGGGAATAATTCACCCCTCCACTTT
d_call: NA; v_call: TRBV12-3/TRBV12-4; j_call: TRBJ2-7; clone_size: many; cdr3_aa: CASSQRHRAYEQYF; cdr3_nt: TGTGCCAGCAGTCAACGACACCGTGCCTACGAGCAGTACTTC
d_call: NA; v_call: TRBV5-1; j_call: TRBJ1-1; clone_size: NA; cdr3_aa: CASSPHSGRPNTEAFF; cdr3_nt: TGCGCCAGCAGCCCTCATTCCGGACGGCCGAACACTGAAGCTTTCTTT
d_call: NA; v_call: TRBV10-3; j_call: TRBJ2-5; clone_size: many; cdr3_aa: CAISEFPQDGQETQYF; cdr3_nt: TGTGCCATCAGTGAGTTTCCCCAGGATGGGCAAGAGACCCAGTACTTC
d_call: NA; v_call: TRBV29-1; j_call: TRBJ2-2; clone_size: many; cdr3_aa: CSVEFSASGELFF; cdr3_nt: TGCAGCGTTGAATTTTCTGCTTCCGGGGAGCTGTTTTTT
d_call: TRBD1; v_call: TRBV20-1; j_call: TRBJ2-7; clone_size: NA; cdr3_aa: CSATPGTGSYF; cdr3_nt: TGCAGTGCTACCCCCGGGACAGGCAGCTACTTC
d_call: NA; v_call: TRBV27; j_call: TRBJ2-7; clone_size: many; cdr3_aa: CASCRSGRGVEQYF; cdr3_nt: TGTGCCAGCTGCCGATCCGGCAGGGGAGTCGAGCAGTACTTC
d_call: TRBD2; v_call: TRBV4-1; j_call: TRBJ2-7; clone_size: many; cdr3_aa: CASSQDAGGTVYEQYF; cdr3_nt: TGCGCCAGCAGCCAAGATGCGGGAGGGACGGTTTACGAGCAGTACTTC
d_call: TRBD1; v_call: TRBV12-3/TRBV12-4; j_call: TRBJ1-1; clone_size: NA; cdr3_aa: CASRVRGQGVPAAFF; cdr3_nt: TGTGCCAGCAGAGTTCGGGGACAGGGAGTACCGGCGGCTTTCTTT
d_call: TRBD1; v_call: TRBV20-1; j_call: TRBJ1-2; clone_size: many; cdr3_aa: CSARPGQGYGYTF; cdr3_nt: TGCAGTGCTAGACCAGGACAGGGATATGGCTACACCTTC
d_call: TRBD2; v_call: TRBV20-1; j_call: TRBJ2-3; clone_size: few; cdr3_aa: CSARDSSGSRADTQYF; cdr3_nt: TGCAGTGCTAGAGATTCTAGCGGGAGTAGGGCAGATACGCAGTATTTT
d_call: NA; v_call: TRBV20-1; j_call: TRBJ2-3; clone_size: NA; cdr3_aa: CSASDRADTQYF; cdr3_nt: TGCAGTGCTAGTGACAGAGCAGATACGCAGTATTTT
d_call: NA; v_call: TRBV6-2/TRBV6-3; j_call: TRBJ1-5; clone_size: few; cdr3_aa: CASSYSTKSQPQHF; cdr3_nt: TGTGCCAGCAGTTACTCGACAAAATCTCAGCCCCAGCATTTT
d_call: NA; v_call: TRBV7-9; j_call: TRBJ2-2; clone_size: NA; cdr3_aa: CASSLAERGELFF; cdr3_nt: TGTGCCAGCAGCTTAGCGGAAAGGGGGGAGCTGTTTTTT
d_call: TRBD1; v_call: TRBV27; j_call: TRBJ2-2; clone_size: many; cdr3_aa: CASSPGDRYTGELFF; cdr3_nt: TGTGCCAGCAGTCCTGGGGACAGATACACCGGGGAGCTGTTTTTT
d_call: NA; v_call: TRBV29-1; j_call: TRBJ1-1; clone_size: NA; cdr3_aa: CSVGLNEAFF; cdr3_nt: TGCAGCGTGGGACTAAATGAAGCTTTCTTT
d_call: TRBD2; v_call: TRBV12-3/TRBV12-4; j_call: TRBJ2-2; clone_size: many; cdr3_aa: CASSSPGLAGAFSGELFF; cdr3_nt: TGTGCCAGCAGTTCACCGGGACTAGCGGGAGCCTTCTCCGGGGAGCTGTTTTTT
d_call: TRBD2; v_call: TRBV20-1; j_call: TRBJ2-1; clone_size: once; cdr3_aa: CSAREYGTSVEQFF; cdr3_nt: TGCAGTGCTAGAGAATACGGAACTAGCGTTGAGCAGTTCTTC
d_call: TRBD1; v_call: TRBV11-2; j_call: TRBJ2-1; clone_size: few; cdr3_aa: CASSLGTGKRYNEQFF; cdr3_nt: TGTGCCAGCAGCCTAGGGACAGGGAAACGGTACAATGAGCAGTTCTTC
d_call: NA; v_call: TRBV20-1; j_call: TRBJ1-5; clone_size: NA; cdr3_aa: CSARDTVNQPQHF; cdr3_nt: TGCAGTGCTAGAGATACAGTCAATCAGCCCCAGCATTTT
d_call: NA; v_call: TRBV5-1; j_call: TRBJ1-2; clone_size: many; cdr3_aa: CASSPTVRRDYGYTF; cdr3_nt: TGCGCCAGCAGCCCAACGGTGCGGCGGGACTATGGCTACACCTTC
d_call: TRBD2; v_call: TRBV7-2; j_call: TRBJ2-5; clone_size: many; cdr3_aa: CASSALAGDGETQYF; cdr3_nt: TGTGCCAGCAGCGCCCTAGCGGGAGACGGAGAGACCCAGTACTTC
d_call: TRBD1; v_call: TRBV5-1; j_call: TRBJ1-1; clone_size: NA; cdr3_aa: CASSTLVNLQGVAFF; cdr3_nt: TGCGCCAGCAGCACGCTCGTTAACCTGCAGGGGGTAGCTTTCTTT
d_call: NA; v_call: TRBV20-1; j_call: TRBJ1-1; clone_size: NA; cdr3_aa: CSASSVTEVNEAFF; cdr3_nt: TGCAGTGCTAGTTCTGTGACAGAGGTAAATGAAGCTTTCTTT
d_call: NA; v_call: TRBV4-3; j_call: TRBJ2-6; clone_size: NA; cdr3_aa: CASSQDAGTGANVLTF; cdr3_nt: TGCGCCAGCAGCCAAGATGCGGGGACGGGGGCCAACGTCCTGACTTTC
d_call: NA; v_call: TRBV29-1; j_call: TRBJ2-5; clone_size: few; cdr3_aa: CSKSGVDKTQYF; cdr3_nt: TGCAGCAAGTCGGGGGTGGACAAGACCCAGTACTTC
d_call: TRBD1; v_call: TRBV29-1; j_call: TRBJ2-3; clone_size: few; cdr3_aa: CSEQGAGDTQYF; cdr3_nt: TGCAGCGAGCAGGGGGCAGGAGATACGCAGTATTTT
d_call: NA; v_call: TRBV5-6; j_call: TRBJ1-2; clone_size: NA; cdr3_aa: CASSLATDSYGYTF; cdr3_nt: TGTGCCAGCAGCTTGGCGACAGACTCCTATGGCTACACCTTC
d_call: NA; v_call: TRBV20-1; j_call: TRBJ2-7; clone_size: many; cdr3_aa: CSARTVDEQYF; cdr3_nt: TGCAGTGCCCGGACGGTTGACGAGCAGTACTTC
d_call: NA; v_call: TRBV4-1; j_call: TRBJ2-1; clone_size: many; cdr3_aa: CASSQVVAVKGVEQFF; cdr3_nt: TGCGCCAGCAGCCAAGTTGTAGCGGTGAAGGGTGTTGAGCAGTTCTTC
d_call: NA; v_call: TRBV7-9; j_call: TRBJ2-5; clone_size: many; cdr3_aa: CASSRGLDQETQYF; cdr3_nt: TGTGCCAGCAGTCGTGGGCTGGACCAAGAGACCCAGTACTTC
d_call: TRBD2; v_call: TRBV20-1; j_call: TRBJ2-1; clone_size: few; cdr3_aa: CSATGGREVTDEQFF; cdr3_nt: TGCAGTGCTACCGGGGGGCGGGAGGTAACTGATGAGCAGTTCTTC
d_call: NA; v_call: TRBV12-3/TRBV12-4; j_call: TRBJ2-7; clone_size: NA; cdr3_aa: CASSFGSQGGYF; cdr3_nt: TGTGCCAGCAGTTTTGGCAGCCAAGGCGGGTACTTC
d_call: NA; v_call: TRBV5-8; j_call: TRBJ1-2; clone_size: NA; cdr3_aa: CASSLQAEYYGYTF; cdr3_nt: TGTGCCAGCAGCTTGCAGGCAGAGTACTATGGCTACACCTTC
d_call: NA; v_call: TRBV20-1; j_call: TRBJ2-3; clone_size: NA; cdr3_aa: CSASRVNRADTQYF; cdr3_nt: TGCAGTGCTAGCCGGGTCAACCGGGCAGATACGCAGTATTTT
d_call: TRBD2; v_call: TRBV29-1; j_call: TRBJ2-7; clone_size: NA; cdr3_aa: CSVVLGVGQAGLAGVYEQYF; cdr3_nt: TGCAGCGTTGTTTTGGGTGTGGGACAGGCCGGACTAGCGGGAGTCTACGAGCAGTACTTC
d_call: TRBD1; v_call: TRBV25-1; j_call: TRBJ2-5; clone_size: many; cdr3_aa: CATRDRGLGTQYF; cdr3_nt: TGTGCCACCCGGGACAGGGGGCTAGGGACCCAGTACTTC
d_call: NA; v_call: TRBV20-1; j_call: TRBJ1-1; clone_size: many; cdr3_aa: CSAIIQGSVGGAFF; cdr3_nt: TGCAGTGCTATAATACAGGGTAGTGTAGGTGGAGCTTTCTTT
d_call: TRBD1; v_call: TRBV12-3/TRBV12-4; j_call: TRBJ1-3; clone_size: NA; cdr3_aa: CASRSTGAGNTIYF; cdr3_nt: TGTGCCAGCAGGTCGACAGGGGCTGGAAACACCATATATTTT
d_call: NA; v_call: TRBV20-1; j_call: TRBJ2-1; clone_size: NA; cdr3_aa: CSAPRTSSYNEQFF; cdr3_nt: TGCAGTGCTCCCAGAACGAGCTCCTACAATGAGCAGTTCTTC
d_call: TRBD2; v_call: TRBV7-2; j_call: TRBJ2-7; clone_size: many; cdr3_aa: CASSLSGNPEDEQYF; cdr3_nt: TGTGCCAGCAGCTTAAGCGGGAACCCCGAGGACGAGCAGTACTTC
d_call: NA; v_call: TRBV5-1; j_call: TRBJ2-7; clone_size: NA; cdr3_aa: CASSWDTTYEQYF; cdr3_nt: TGCGCCAGCAGCTGGGACACAACCTACGAGCAGTACTTC
d_call: TRBD2; v_call: TRBV20-1; j_call: TRBJ2-1; clone_size: NA; cdr3_aa: CSAGGLAVNEQFF; cdr3_nt: TGCAGTGCGGGAGGACTAGCGGTAAATGAGCAGTTCTTC
d_call: NA; v_call: TRBV20-1; j_call: TRBJ2-7; clone_size: NA; cdr3_aa: CSARDRHEQYF; cdr3_nt: TGCAGTGCTAGAGATCGGCACGAGCAGTACTTC
d_call: NA; v_call: TRBV11-2; j_call: TRBJ2-3; clone_size: NA; cdr3_aa: CASSLVPQFTDTQYF; cdr3_nt: TGTGCCAGCAGCTTAGTACCACAGTTCACAGATACGCAGTATTTT
d_call: NA; v_call: TRBV27; j_call: TRBJ1-6; clone_size: NA; cdr3_aa: CASSYSTRRSPLHF; cdr3_nt: TGTGCCAGCAGTTACTCGACACGCCGTTCACCCCTCCACTTT
d_call: TRBD1; v_call: TRBV12-3/TRBV12-4; j_call: TRBJ2-1; clone_size: NA; cdr3_aa: CGTGGPNEQFF; cdr3_nt: TGCGGGACAGGGGGCCCCAATGAGCAGTTCTTC
d_call: NA; v_call: TRBV12-3/TRBV12-4; j_call: TRBJ1-5; clone_size: many; cdr3_aa: CASSSLGGGNQPQHF; cdr3_nt: TGTGCCAGCAGTTCCCTGGGAGGCGGCAATCAGCCCCAGCATTTT
d_call: NA; v_call: TRBV5-1; j_call: TRBJ2-1; clone_size: many; cdr3_aa: CASSSASNNEQFF; cdr3_nt: TGCGCCAGCAGCTCCGCTAGTAACAATGAGCAGTTCTTC